A single sample gave rise to the 4 T cell receptor beta chains below, sequenced in a study of shared clonotypes between healthy human individuals. TCRdb's copy holds only in-frame clones and misses some; the assay was immunoSEQ multiplex PCR. The sample lists a few million clones, about 92% occurring once. The sequencing input was naive CD4+ T cells from PBMCs. Stated subset: CD45RA+ positively selected. Every receptor here comes from a man aged 18-30 years in good health. Some clones in this sample may be carry-over from other donors' samples.

The V and J genes are TRBV6-5 and TRBJ2-7; D is undetermined. The CDR3 length is 15 residues. The germline gives CDR1 MNHEY, CDR2 SVGAGI. Trimming cost V 0 bases and J 6 bases, with 15 bases left between them. The CDR3 region has the DNA TGTGCCAGCAGTTACTCGGCAAGGGCAGGTGGCGAGCAGTACTTC. Its translation is CASSYSARAGGEQYF.

V is TRBV5-1 and J is TRBJ2-5; D might be TRBD1 (6 bases). The CDR3 sequence is 14 residues long. Trimming took 4 bases from V and 5 from J, leaving 15 bases between them. The germline V gene encodes CDR1 SGHRS and CDR2 YFSETQ. CDR3 DNA: TGCGCCAGCAGCCCACCCAGGGGTTTGGAGACCCAGTACTTC. Its protein product is CASSPPRGLETQYF.

The genes are TRBV19 and TRBJ1-2; no reliable D call. CDR1 is LNHDA and CDR2 is SQIVND in the germline V gene (reference sequence). Trimming shortened V by 2 bases and J by 1 base, and 11 bases separated the two germline ends. The CDR3 loop spans 15 amino acids. Written as DNA, the CDR3 is TGTGCCAGTAGTATACCGGGGAGCAATAACTATGGCTACACCTTC. It specifies CASSIPGSNNYGYTF.

Concerning this clone itself: Additional DNA sequences in this sample encode the identical CDR3. The rearrangement uses TRBV6-1 and TRBJ2-7, with a weak D call TRBD1 (5 bases). The V gene lost 3 bases and the J gene lost 4 bases, with 10 bases spanning the gap. This CDR3 has 13 residues. CDR1 MNHNS and CDR2 SASEGT come from the germline V gene. The CDR3 sequence is CASSDRTSYEQYF. In DNA form, the CDR3 reads TGTGCCAGCAGTGACCGGACATCGTACGAGCAGTACTTC.